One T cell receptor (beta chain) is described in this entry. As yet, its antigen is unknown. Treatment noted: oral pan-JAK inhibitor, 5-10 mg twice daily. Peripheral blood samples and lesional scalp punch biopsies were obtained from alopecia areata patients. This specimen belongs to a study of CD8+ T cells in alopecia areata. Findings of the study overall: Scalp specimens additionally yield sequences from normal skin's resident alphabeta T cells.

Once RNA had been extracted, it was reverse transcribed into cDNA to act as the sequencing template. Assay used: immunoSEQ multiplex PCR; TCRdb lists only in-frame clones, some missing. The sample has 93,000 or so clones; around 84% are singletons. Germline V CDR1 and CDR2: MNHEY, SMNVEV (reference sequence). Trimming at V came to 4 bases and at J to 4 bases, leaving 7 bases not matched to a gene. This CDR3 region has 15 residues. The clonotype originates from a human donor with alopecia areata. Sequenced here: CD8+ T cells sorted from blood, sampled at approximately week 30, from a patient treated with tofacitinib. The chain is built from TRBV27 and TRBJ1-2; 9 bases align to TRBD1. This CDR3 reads CASSSSTGGPYGYTF. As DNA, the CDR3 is TGTGCCAGCAGTTCCTCGACAGGGGGACCCTATGGCTACACCTTC.